This T cell receptor (beta chain) comes out of a study of blood T cell repertoires in COVID-19. Study context: T cells, B-cell-depleted T cells, or PBMCs supplied cDNA or gDNA.

The method was immunoSEQ multiplex PCR; TCRdb's version includes in-frame clones alone and lacks a portion of them. The sample has around 46,000 clones, 85% to 90% seen once. This CDR3 has 15 residues. J lost 0 bases, V lost 2 bases, and 3 bases had no gene match. Germline assignment: CDR1 KGHSH and CDR2 LQKENI. This clonotype was obtained from a woman aged 80 or over with COVID-19, enrolled during active disease. V and J are TRBV18 and TRBJ2-5, with TRBD1 matching over 7 bases. The specimen was peripheral blood. The CDR3 loop is CASSPDRANQETQYF. DNA of the CDR3: TGTGCCAGCTCACCAGACAGGGCGAACCAAGAGACCCAGTACTTC.